A single sample gave rise to the 9 T cell receptor beta chains below, sequenced in a study of blood T cell repertoires in COVID-19. The repertoire was sequenced with immunoSEQ multiplex PCR; TCRdb's copy has only in-frame clones and lacks some. The sample includes 300,000 to 450,000 clones, approximately 90% of them seen just once. Input material: peripheral blood. The source is a woman aged 60-75 years with COVID-19, enrolled during active disease.

CDR3 in amino acids: CASSRWDIGQPQHF. The CDR3 region has the DNA TGTGCCAGCAGTCGGTGGGACATCGGACAGCCCCAGCATTTT. This sequence joins TRBV28 and TRBJ1-5, with D possibly TRBD1 on 6 matching bases. This CDR3 is 14 amino acids long. The germline gives CDR1 MDHEN, CDR2 SYDVKM. The ends were cut back, 5 bases at V and 7 bases at J, with 15 bases in the middle.

Regarding this clone: A read error may produce the germline difference seen at one junction end. The V call is TRBV7-7, the J call TRBJ1-3; 7 bases fit TRBD1. CDR1 and CDR2 from the germline V gene are SSHAT and FNYEAQ (reference sequence). CDR3 length equals 15 residues. CDR3 residues: CASSPGTDPGNTIYF. DNA for the CDR3: TGTGCTAGCAGCCCCGGGACAGATCCTGGAAACACCATATATTTT.

The chain combines TRBV2 with TRBJ1-6; a weak D match, TRBD1 (5 bases). The CDR3 has 14 residues. The germline V gene has CDR1 SNHLY and CDR2 FYNNEI. Trimming shortened V by 7 bases and J by 7 bases, and 14 bases separated the two germline ends. CDR3 in DNA: TGTGCCAGCACCTCGCAGGGTCCCAATTCACCCCTCCACTTT. Protein sequence: CASTSQGPNSPLHF.

The CDR3 DNA is TGTGCCATCAGTGAGACAGGATCCGAGCAGTACTTC. Translation: CAISETGSEQYF. The chain recombines TRBV10-3 with TRBJ2-7; the D gene is possibly TRBD1 (5 bases). The CDR3 spans 12 residues. Trimming stripped 2 bases from V and 6 bases from J, with 8 bases between. Germline assignment: CDR1 ENHRY and CDR2 SYGVKD.

The rearrangement links TRBV30 to TRBJ1-4; D unclear. V lost 4 bases and J lost 4, with 7 bases in between. Germline values: CDR1 GTSNPN, CDR2 SVGIG (reference sequence). This CDR3 region has 12 residues. CDR3 protein: CAWNRYNEKLFF. In DNA, the CDR3 is TGTGCCTGGAATCGGTATAATGAAAAACTGTTTTTT.

V is TRBV2 and J is TRBJ1-5; 8 positions agree with TRBD1. The CDR3 contains 13 residues. V lost 6 bases and J lost 5; bases outside the gene matches: 3. Germline lookup yields CDR1 SNHLY and CDR2 FYNNEI. This chain's CDR3 is CASRDRADQPQHF. As DNA, the CDR3 is TGTGCCAGCAGGGACAGGGCCGATCAGCCCCAGCATTTT.

The chain links TRBV7-9 to TRBJ2-5; the match to TRBD1 covers 11 bases. The trim removed 1 base at V and 5 bases at J, leaving 6 bases unmatched. The CDR3 length is 16 residues. Germline V lookup: CDR1 SEHNR, CDR2 FQNEAQ (reference sequence). The CDR3 here is CASSLGGTGGQETQYF. The DNA for the CDR3 is TGTGCCAGCAGCTTAGGGGGGACAGGGGGTCAGGAGACCCAGTACTTC.

The chain couples TRBV19 to TRBJ1-5; D uncertain. The V end lost 3 bases, the J end lost 4 bases, and 10 bases lay between the germline ends. Germline CDR1 is LNHDA and CDR2 is SQIVND (reference sequence). The CDR3 has 14 amino acids. The CDR3 reads CASSIIGGNQPQHF. CDR3 nucleotides: TGTGCCAGTAGTATCATTGGAGGAAATCAGCCCCAGCATTTT. The full variable domain, completed using reference TRBV19 and TRBJ1-5, is DGGITQSPKYLFRKEGQNVTLSCEQNLNHDAMYWYRQDPGQGLRLIYYSQIVNDFQKGDIAEGYSVSREKKESFPLTVTSAQKNPTAFYLCASSIIGGNQPQHFGDGTRLSIL.

The genes are TRBV11-3 and TRBJ1-5; D not certain. The CDR3 totals 17 residues. The germline V and J ends were trimmed by 5 bases and 4 bases, with 21 bases remaining between them. The germline V gene has CDR1 SGHNT and CDR2 YENEEA. CDR3 in DNA: TGTGCCAGCAGCCGCCCTAGTCGGCGGCAAGCAAATCAGCCCCAGCATTTT. Translating it yields CASSRPSRRQANQPQHF.